One sample yielded the 6 T cell receptor beta chains listed below, sequenced in a study of T-cell memory formation after mild COVID-19. From the 5' RACE reads, TCRdb called clonotypes with MiXCR, one entry per CDR3 protein. The sample contains 300,000 to 400,000 distinct CDR3 sequences, 25% to 30% of which appear only once. Sequencing input: PBMCs or a T cell subset sorted from them (not recorded which). The origin of the receptors is an adult woman who had mild COVID-19 (a few samples of this study predate the infection). Cell type and time point are not known.

This clonotype turned up a few times. The chain couples TRBV6-2 or TRBV6-3 to TRBJ2-1; D remains ambiguous. Germline V CDR1 and CDR2: MNHEY, SVGEGT. V dropped 5 bases and J dropped 9 bases, with 11 bases sitting between them. This CDR3 has 12 residues. CDR3 DNA sequence: TGTGCCAGCAGTCCTATTTTGACTGAGCAGTTCTTC. It translates to CASSPILTEQFF.

The rearrangement links TRBV7-2 to TRBJ2-2; D is ambiguous. The CDR3 length is 14 residues. V lost 5 bases to trimming and J lost 1 base, with 8 bases between them. Per the germline V gene, CDR1 is SGHTA and CDR2 is FQGNSA. In nucleotides, the CDR3 is TGTGCCAGCAGCATCAACGTGAACACCGGGGAGCTGTTTTTT. It translates to CASSINVNTGELFF.

The chain joins TRBV7-9 to TRBJ2-1, with 9 positions matching TRBD2. The length of the CDR3 is 15 residues. V shed 5 bases and J 7 bases; nucleotides not matched to a gene: 9. From germline, CDR1 is SEHNR and CDR2 FQNEAQ (reference sequence). CDR3 protein: CASSLFRGRGNEQFF. The CDR3 bases are TGTGCCAGCAGCCTATTCCGCGGGAGGGGGAATGAGCAGTTCTTC. The full variable domain, with the rest looked up from reference TRBV7-9 and TRBJ2-1, is DTGVSQNPRHKITKRGQNVTFRCDPISEHNRLYWYRQTLGQGPEFLTYFQNEAQLEKSRLLSDRFSAERPKGSFSTLEIQRTEQGDSAMYLCASSLFRGRGNEQFFGPGTRLTVL.

The V call is TRBV5-1, the J call TRBJ1-2; TRBD1 matches 8 bases. J lost 3 bases, V lost 3 bases, and 4 bases had no gene match. The CDR3 length is 14 residues. Germline loops: CDR1 SGHRS, CDR2 YFSETQ. The CDR3 DNA follows: TGCGCCAGCAGCTCAGGGGGCGCGGACTATGGCTACACCTTC. Translated: CASSSGGADYGYTF.

This rearrangement joins TRBV7-2 to TRBJ2-5, with 8 positions matching TRBD1. The CDR3 is 15 residues long. The junction had 9 bases not matched to a gene; V was cut back by 5 bases and J by 4 bases. Germline V gene data show CDR1 as SGHTA and CDR2 as FQGNSA. The CDR3 is CASSPDRVLRETQYF. The CDR3 nucleotides read TGTGCCAGCAGCCCGGACAGGGTACTCCGAGAGACCCAGTACTTC.

J is TRBJ2-1 and V is TRBV5-5; weak D call: TRBD2 (5 bases). This CDR3 region has 13 residues. Trimming took off 4 bases at V and 2 bases at J, with 7 bases between the two ends. Per the germline V gene, CDR1 is SGHKS and CDR2 is YYEKEE (reference sequence). The CDR3 region has the DNA TGTGCCAGCAGCCCGGAGGCCTACAATGAGCAGTTCTTC. As protein: CASSPEAYNEQFF.